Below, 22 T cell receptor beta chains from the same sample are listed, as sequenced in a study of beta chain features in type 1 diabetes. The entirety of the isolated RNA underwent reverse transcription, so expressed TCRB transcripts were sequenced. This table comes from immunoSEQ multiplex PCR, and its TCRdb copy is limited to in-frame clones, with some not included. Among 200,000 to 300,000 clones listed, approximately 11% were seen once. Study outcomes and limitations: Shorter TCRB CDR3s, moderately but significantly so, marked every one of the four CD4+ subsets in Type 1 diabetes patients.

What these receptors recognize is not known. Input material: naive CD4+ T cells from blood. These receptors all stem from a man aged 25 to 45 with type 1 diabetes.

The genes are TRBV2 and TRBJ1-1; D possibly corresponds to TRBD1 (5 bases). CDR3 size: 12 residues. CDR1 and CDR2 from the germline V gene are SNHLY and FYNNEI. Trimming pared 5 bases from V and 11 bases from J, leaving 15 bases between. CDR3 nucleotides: TGTGCCAGCAGTCAGGAGGGGATAGGGGCTTTCTTT. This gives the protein CASSQEGIGAFF. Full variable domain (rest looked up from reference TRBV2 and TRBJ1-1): EPEVTQTPSHQVTQMGQEVILRCVPISNHLYFYWYRQILGQKVEFLVSFYNNEISEKSEIFDDQFSVERPDGSNFTLKIRSTKLEDSAMYFCASSQEGIGAFFGQGTRLTVV.

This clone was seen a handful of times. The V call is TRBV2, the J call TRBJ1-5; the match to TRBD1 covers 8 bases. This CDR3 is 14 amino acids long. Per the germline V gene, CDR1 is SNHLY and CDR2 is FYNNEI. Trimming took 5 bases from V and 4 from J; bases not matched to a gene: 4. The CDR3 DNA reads TGTGCCAGCAGTAGGGACAGGAGAAATCAGCCCCAGCATTTT. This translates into CASSRDRRNQPQHF.

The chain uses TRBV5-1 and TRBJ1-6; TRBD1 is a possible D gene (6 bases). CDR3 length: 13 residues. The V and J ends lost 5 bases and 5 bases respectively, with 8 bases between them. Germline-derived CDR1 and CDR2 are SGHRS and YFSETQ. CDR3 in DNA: TGCGCCAGCAGGGACAGCGATAATTCACCCCTCCACTTT. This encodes CASRDSDNSPLHF.

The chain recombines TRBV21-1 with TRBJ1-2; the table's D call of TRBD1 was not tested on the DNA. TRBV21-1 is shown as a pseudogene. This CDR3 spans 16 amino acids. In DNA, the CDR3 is TGTGCCAGCCCCATGATCGATCCGGGACAAAAGTTTGGCTACACCTTC. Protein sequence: CASPMIDPGQKFGYTF.

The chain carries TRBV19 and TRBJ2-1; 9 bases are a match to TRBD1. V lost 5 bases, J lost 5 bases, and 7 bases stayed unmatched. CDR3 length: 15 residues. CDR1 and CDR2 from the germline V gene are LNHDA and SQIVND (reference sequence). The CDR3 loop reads CASSRTGESDNEQFF. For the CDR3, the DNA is TGTGCCAGTAGTCGGACAGGGGAGAGCGACAATGAGCAGTTCTTC.

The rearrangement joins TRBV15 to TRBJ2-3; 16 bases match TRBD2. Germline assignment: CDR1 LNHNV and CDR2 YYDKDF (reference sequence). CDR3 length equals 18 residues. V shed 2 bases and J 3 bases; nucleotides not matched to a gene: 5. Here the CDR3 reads CATSRPGLAGGRTDTQYF. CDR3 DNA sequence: TGTGCCACCAGCAGACCGGGACTAGCGGGGGGGCGAACAGATACGCAGTATTTT.

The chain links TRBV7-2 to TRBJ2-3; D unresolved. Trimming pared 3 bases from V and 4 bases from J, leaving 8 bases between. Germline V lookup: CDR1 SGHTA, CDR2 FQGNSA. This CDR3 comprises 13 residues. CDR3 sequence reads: CASSFVSSDTQYF. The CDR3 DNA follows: TGTGCCAGCAGCTTTGTAAGCTCAGATACGCAGTATTTT.

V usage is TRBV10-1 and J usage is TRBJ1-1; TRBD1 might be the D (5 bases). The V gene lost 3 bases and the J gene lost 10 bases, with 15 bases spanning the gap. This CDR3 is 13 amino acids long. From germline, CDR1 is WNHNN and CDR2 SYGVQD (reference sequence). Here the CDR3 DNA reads TGCGCCAGCAGTGACGGACATCGATTGGGAGCTTTCTTT. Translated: CASSDGHRLGAFF.

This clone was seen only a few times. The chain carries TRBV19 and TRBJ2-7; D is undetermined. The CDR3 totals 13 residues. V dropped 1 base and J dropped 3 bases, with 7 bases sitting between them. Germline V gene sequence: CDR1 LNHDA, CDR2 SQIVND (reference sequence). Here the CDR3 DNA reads TGTGCCAGTAGTATAGCTTCAGGCTACGAGCAGTACTTC. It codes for CASSIASGYEQYF. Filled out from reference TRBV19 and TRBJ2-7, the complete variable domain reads DGGITQSPKYLFRKEGQNVTLSCEQNLNHDAMYWYRQDPGQGLRLIYYSQIVNDFQKGDIAEGYSVSREKKESFPLTVTSAQKNPTAFYLCASSIASGYEQYFGPGTRLTVT.

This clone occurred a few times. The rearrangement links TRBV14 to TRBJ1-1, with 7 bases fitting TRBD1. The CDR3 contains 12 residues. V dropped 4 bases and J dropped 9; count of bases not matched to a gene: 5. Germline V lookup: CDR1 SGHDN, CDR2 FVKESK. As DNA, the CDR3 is TGTGCCAGCAGCCGAGACAGGGTTAAAGCTTTCTTT. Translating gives CASSRDRVKAFF.

The CDR3 DNA follows: TGCAGCGTAGACAGGGAATCCGACAGCACTGAAGCTTTCTTT. It translates to CSVDRESDSTEAFF. The chain links TRBV29-1 to TRBJ1-1; 7 bases agree with TRBD1. The CDR3 covers 14 residues. CDR1 SQVTM and CDR2 ANQGSEA come from the germline V gene. After removal of 6 bases from V and 4 bases from J, the junction contained 11 bases not matched to a gene. The full variable domain, in which reference TRBV29-1 and TRBJ1-1 provide the parts outside the CDR3, is SAVISQKPSRDICQRGTSLTIQCQVDSQVTMMFWYRQQPGQSLTLIATANQGSEATYESGFVIDKFPISRPNLTFSTLTVSNMSPEDSSIYLCSVDRESDSTEAFFGQGTRLTVV.

CDR3 loop: CAQQGAYGYTF. The DNA for the CDR3 is TGTGCCCAACAGGGAGCCTATGGCTACACCTTC. The chain uses TRBV2 and TRBJ1-2; weak D call: TRBD1 (6 bases). V shed 11 bases and J shed 4 bases, with 11 bases lying between them. CDR1 and CDR2 from the germline V gene are SNHLY and FYNNEI. The CDR3 extends over 11 amino acids. The entire variable domain, with the rest obtained from reference TRBV2 and TRBJ1-2, is as follows: EPEVTQTPSHQVTQMGQEVILRCVPISNHLYFYWYRQILGQKVEFLVSFYNNEISEKSEIFDDQFSVERPDGSNFTLKIRSTKLEDSAMYFCAQQGAYGYTFGSGTRLTVV.

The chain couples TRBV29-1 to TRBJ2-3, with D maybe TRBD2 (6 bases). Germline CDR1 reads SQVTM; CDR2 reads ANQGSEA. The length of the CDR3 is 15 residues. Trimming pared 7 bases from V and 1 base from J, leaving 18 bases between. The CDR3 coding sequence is TGCAGCGGAAGTGAGGTGGGGGGTGGCACAGATACGCAGTATTTT. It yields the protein CSGSEVGGGTDTQYF.

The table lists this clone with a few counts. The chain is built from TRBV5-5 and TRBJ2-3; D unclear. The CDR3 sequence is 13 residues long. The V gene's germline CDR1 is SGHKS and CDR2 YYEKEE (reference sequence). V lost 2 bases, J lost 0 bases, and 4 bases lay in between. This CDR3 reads CASSLASTDTQYF. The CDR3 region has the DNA TGTGCCAGCAGCTTAGCTAGCACAGATACGCAGTATTTT.

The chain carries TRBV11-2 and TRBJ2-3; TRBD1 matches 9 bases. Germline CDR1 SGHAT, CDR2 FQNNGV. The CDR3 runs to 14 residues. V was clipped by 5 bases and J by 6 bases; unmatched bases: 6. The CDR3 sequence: CASSPRTGEDTQYF. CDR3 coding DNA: TGTGCCAGCAGCCCCCGGACAGGGGAGGATACGCAGTATTTT. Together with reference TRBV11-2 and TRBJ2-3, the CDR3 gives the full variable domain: EAGVAQSPRYKIIEKRQSVAFWCNPISGHATLYWYQQILGQGPKLLIQFQNNGVVDDSQLPKDRFSAERLKGVDSTLKIQPAKLEDSAVYLCASSPRTGEDTQYFGPGTRLTVL.

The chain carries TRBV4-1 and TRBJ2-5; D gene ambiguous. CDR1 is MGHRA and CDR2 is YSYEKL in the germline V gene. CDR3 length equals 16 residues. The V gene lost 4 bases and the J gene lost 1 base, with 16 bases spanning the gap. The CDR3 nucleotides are TGCGCCAGCAGCCGCCAAGCCGGAACTATCCAAGAGACCCAGTACTTC. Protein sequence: CASSRQAGTIQETQYF.

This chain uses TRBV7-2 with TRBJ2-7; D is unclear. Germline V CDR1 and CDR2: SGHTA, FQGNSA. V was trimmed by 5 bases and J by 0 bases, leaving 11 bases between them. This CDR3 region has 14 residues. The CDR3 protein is CASSPRRSSYEQYF. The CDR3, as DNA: TGTGCCAGCAGCCCCCGACGGAGCTCCTACGAGCAGTACTTC.

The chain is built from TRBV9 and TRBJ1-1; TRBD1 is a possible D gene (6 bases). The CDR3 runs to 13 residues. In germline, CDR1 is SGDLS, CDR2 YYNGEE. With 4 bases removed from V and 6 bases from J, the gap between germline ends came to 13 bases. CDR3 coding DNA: TGTGCCAGCAGCCCACAGGGAGTCTCTGAAGCTTTCTTT. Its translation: CASSPQGVSEAFF. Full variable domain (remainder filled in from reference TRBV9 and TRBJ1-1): DSGVTQTPKHLITATGQRVTLRCSPRSGDLSVYWYQQSLDQGLQFLIQYYNGEERAKGNILERFSAQQFPDLHSELNLSSLELGDSALYFCASSPQGVSEAFFGQGTRLTVV.

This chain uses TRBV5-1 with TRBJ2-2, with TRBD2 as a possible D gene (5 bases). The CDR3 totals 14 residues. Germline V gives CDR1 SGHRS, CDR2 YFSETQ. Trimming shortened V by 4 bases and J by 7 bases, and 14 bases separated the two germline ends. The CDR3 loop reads CASSPREGGGELFF. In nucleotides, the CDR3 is TGCGCCAGCAGCCCCCGAGAGGGCGGCGGGGAGCTGTTTTTT.

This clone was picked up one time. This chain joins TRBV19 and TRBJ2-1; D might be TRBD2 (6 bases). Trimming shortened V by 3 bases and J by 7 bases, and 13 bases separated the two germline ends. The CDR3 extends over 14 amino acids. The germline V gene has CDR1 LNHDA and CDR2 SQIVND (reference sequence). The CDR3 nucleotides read TGTGCCAGTAGTATCAGGTCGGGGGAAAATGAGCAGTTCTTC. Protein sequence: CASSIRSGENEQFF.

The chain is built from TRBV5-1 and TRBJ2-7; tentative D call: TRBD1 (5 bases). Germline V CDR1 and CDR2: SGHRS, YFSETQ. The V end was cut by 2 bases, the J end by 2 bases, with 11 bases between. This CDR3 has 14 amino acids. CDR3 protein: CASSLGASAYEQYF. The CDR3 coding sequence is TGCGCCAGCAGCTTAGGGGCAAGCGCCTACGAGCAGTACTTC.

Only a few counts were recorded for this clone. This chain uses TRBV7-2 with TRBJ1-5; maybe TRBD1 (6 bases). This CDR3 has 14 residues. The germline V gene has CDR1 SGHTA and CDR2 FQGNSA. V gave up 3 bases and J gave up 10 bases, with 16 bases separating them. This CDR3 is CASSLGAARSPQHF. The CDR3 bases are TGTGCCAGCAGCTTGGGGGCCGCGCGGTCACCCCAGCATTTT.